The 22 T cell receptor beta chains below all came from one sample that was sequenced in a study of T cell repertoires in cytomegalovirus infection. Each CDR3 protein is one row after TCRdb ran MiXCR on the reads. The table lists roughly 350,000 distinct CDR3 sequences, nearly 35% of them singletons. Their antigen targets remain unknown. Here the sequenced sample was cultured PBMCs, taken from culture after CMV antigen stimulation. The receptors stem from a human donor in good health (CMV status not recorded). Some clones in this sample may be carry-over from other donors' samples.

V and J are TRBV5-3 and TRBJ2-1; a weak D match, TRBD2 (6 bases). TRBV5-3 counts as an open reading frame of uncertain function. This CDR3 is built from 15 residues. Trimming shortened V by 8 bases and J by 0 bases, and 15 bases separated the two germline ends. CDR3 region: CASASPGSSYNEQFF. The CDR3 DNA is TGTGCCAGCGCTTCCCCCGGGAGCTCCTACAATGAGCAGTTCTTC.

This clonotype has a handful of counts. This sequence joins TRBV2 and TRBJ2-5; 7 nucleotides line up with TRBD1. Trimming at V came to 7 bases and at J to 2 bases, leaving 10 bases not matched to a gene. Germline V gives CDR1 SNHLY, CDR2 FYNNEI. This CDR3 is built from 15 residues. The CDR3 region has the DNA TGTGCCAGCAACGAATGGACAGGCGCTCAAGAGACCCAGTACTTC. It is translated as CASNEWTGAQETQYF.

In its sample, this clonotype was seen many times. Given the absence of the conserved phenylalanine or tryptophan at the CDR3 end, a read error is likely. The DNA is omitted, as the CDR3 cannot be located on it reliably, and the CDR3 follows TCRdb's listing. The CDR3 here is CASSYRDRALAL. This chain joins TRBV28 and TRBJ1-2; the DNA was not compared with TRBD1, the D call given in the table. The CDR3 comprises 12 residues, both ends counted. The germline V gene encodes CDR1 MDHEN and CDR2 SYDVKM.

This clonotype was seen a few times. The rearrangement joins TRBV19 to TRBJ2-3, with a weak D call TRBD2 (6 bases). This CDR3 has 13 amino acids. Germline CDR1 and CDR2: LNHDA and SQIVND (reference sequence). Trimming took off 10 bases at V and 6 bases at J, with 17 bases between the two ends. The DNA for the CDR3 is TGTGCCATCTCCCTGGGGGGAGCGGATACGCAGTATTTT. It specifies CAISLGGADTQYF.

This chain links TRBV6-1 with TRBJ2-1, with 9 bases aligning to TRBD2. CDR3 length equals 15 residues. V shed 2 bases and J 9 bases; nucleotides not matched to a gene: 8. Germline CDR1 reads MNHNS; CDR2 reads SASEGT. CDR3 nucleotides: TGTGCCAGCAGTGAATCAGTTAGCGGGAGCGCTGAGCAGTTCTTC. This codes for CASSESVSGSAEQFF.

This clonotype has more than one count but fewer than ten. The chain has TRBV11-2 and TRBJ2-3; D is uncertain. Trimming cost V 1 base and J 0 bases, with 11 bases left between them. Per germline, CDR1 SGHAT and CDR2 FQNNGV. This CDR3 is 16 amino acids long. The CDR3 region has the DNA TGTGCCAGCAGCTTAGGTCCCAACCTAAGCACAGATACGCAGTATTTT. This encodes CASSLGPNLSTDTQYF.

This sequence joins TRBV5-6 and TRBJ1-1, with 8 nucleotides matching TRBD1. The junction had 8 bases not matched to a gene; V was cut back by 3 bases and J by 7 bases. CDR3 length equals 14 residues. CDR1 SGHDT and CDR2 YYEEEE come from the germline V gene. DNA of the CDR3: TGTGCCAGCAGCTCACGGACAGGGAGGGATGAAGCTTTCTTT. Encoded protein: CASSSRTGRDEAFF.

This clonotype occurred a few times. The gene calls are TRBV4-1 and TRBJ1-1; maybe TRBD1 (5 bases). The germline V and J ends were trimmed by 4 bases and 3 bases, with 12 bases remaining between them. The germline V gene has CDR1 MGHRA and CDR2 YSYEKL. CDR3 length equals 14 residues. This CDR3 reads CASSPRMGDTEAFF. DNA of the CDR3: TGCGCCAGCAGCCCGCGTATGGGGGACACTGAAGCTTTCTTT.

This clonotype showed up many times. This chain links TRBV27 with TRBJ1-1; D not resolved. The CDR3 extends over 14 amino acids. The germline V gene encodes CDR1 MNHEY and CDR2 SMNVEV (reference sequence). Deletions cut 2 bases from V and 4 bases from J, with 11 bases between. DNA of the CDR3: TGTGCCAGCAGTTTAGGCGGGTATCTCACTGAAGCTTTCTTT. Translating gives CASSLGGYLTEAFF.

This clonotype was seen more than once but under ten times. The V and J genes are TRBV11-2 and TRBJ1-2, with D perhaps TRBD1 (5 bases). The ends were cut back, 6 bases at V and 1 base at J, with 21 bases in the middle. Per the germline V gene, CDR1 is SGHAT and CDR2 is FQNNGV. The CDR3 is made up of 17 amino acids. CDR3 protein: CASSYVSRDVYNYGYTF. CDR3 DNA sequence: TGTGCCAGCAGTTACGTATCTCGGGACGTCTATAACTATGGCTACACCTTC.

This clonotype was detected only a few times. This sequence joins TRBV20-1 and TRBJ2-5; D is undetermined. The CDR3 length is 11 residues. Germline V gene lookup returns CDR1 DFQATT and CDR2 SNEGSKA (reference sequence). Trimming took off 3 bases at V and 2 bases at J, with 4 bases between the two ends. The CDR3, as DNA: TGCAGTGCTAGTGGACAAGAGACCCAGTACTTC. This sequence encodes CSASGQETQYF.

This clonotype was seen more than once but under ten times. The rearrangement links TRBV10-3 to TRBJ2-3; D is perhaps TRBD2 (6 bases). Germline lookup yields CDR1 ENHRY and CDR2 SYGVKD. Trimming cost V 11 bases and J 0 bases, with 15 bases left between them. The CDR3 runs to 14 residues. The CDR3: CAAHGGSSTDTQYF. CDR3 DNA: TGTGCCGCCCACGGAGGGTCTAGCACAGATACGCAGTATTTT.

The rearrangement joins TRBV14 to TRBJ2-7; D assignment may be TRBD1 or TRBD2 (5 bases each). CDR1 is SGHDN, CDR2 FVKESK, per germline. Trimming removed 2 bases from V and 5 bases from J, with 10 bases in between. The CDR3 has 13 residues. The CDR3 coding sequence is TGTGCCAGCAGCCAATGGGGGTCCCACGAGCAGTACTTC. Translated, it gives CASSQWGSHEQYF.

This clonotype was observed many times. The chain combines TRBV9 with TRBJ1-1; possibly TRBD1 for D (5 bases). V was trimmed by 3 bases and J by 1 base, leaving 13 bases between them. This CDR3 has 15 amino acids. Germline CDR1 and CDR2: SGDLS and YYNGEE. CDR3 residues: CASSAGTLGNTEAFF. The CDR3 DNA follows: TGTGCCAGCAGCGCGGGGACGTTGGGGAACACTGAAGCTTTCTTT.

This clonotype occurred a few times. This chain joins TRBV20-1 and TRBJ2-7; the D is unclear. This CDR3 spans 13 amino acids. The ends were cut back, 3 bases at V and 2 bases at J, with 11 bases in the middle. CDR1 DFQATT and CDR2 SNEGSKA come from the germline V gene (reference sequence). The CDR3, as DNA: TGCAGTGCTAGCTTGGTCAGTCCCTACGAGCAGTACTTC. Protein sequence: CSASLVSPYEQYF.

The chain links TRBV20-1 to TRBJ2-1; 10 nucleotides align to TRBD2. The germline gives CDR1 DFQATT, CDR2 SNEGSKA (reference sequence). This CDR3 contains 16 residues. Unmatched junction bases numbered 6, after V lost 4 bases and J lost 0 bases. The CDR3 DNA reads TGCAGTGCTATCACTAGCGGGATTTACTCCTACAATGAGCAGTTCTTC. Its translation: CSAITSGIYSYNEQFF.

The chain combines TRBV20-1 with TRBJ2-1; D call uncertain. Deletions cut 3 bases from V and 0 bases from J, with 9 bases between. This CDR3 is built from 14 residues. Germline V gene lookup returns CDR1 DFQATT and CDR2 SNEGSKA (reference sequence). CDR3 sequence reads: CSARDRHSYNEQFF. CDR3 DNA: TGCAGTGCTAGGGACCGACACTCCTACAATGAGCAGTTCTTC.

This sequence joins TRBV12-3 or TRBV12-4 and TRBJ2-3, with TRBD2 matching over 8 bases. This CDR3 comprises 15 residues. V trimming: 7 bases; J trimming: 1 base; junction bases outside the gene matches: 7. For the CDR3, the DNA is TGTGCCAGCACCCTGTGGCGGGAGGGCACAGATACGCAGTATTTT. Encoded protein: CASTLWREGTDTQYF.

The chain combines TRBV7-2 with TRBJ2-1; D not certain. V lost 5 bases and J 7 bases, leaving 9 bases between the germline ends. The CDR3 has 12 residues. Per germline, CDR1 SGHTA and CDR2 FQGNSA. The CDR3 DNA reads TGTGCCAGCAGCGCCAAGGCGAATGAGCAGTTCTTC. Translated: CASSAKANEQFF.

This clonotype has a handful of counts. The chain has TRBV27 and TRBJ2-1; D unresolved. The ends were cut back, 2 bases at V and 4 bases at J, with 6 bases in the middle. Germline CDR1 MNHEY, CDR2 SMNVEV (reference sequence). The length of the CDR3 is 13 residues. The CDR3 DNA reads TGTGCCAGCAGTTTAATACCGTACAATGAGCAGTTCTTC. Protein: CASSLIPYNEQFF.

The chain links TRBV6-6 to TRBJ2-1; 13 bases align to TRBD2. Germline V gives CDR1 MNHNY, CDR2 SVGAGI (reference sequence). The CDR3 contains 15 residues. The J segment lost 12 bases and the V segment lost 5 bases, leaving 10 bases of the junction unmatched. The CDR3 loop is CASSPTSGRALGQFF. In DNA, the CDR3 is TGTGCCAGCAGTCCCACTAGCGGGAGGGCCTTGGGGCAGTTCTTC.

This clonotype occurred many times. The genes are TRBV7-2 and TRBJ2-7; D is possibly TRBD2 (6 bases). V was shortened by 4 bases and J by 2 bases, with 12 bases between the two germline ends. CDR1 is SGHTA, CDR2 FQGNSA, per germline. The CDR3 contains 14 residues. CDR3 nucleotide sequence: TGTGCCAGCAGCTGGGTAGCGGTTACCTACGAGCAGTACTTC. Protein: CASSWVAVTYEQYF.